These T cell receptor beta chains were read from a single sample in a study of T cells expressing NK-cell markers. Reprocessing the 5' RACE reads, TCRdb reports a single entry for every CDR3 protein and omits DNA. The specimen's table records roughly 390,000 distinct CDR3 sequences. The sequenced sample was blood T cells: a sorted CD56 or NKG2C T cell subset, CD4+ or CD8+ T cells, or bulk PBMC T cells (not recorded which). Receptors originate from a woman aged 45-65 years in good health. The CDR3 runs from the conserved cysteine through the conserved F or W.

j_call: TRBJ1-1; v_call: TRBV29-1; cdr3_aa: CSGWFMNTEAFF
j_call: TRBJ2-5; v_call: TRBV28; cdr3_aa: CASSSPSGQETQYF
j_call: TRBJ2-1; v_call: TRBV3-1; cdr3_aa: CASSQDPREDRYEQFF
j_call: TRBJ2-3; v_call: TRBV12-3/TRBV12-4; cdr3_aa: CASIGTHYEDTQYF
j_call: TRBJ2-1; v_call: TRBV29-1; cdr3_aa: CSVEGLFDWGNEQFF
j_call: TRBJ1-2; v_call: TRBV11-3; cdr3_aa: CASTGTGVGGYTF
j_call: TRBJ1-1; v_call: TRBV5-1; cdr3_aa: CASRQEMNTEAFF
j_call: TRBJ1-5; v_call: TRBV7-9; cdr3_aa: CASSLAAGRDQPQHF
j_call: TRBJ2-7; v_call: TRBV20-1; cdr3_aa: CSARGTRGGSYEQYF
j_call: TRBJ2-2; v_call: TRBV28; cdr3_aa: CASSLYGTPNTGELFF
j_call: TRBJ2-7; v_call: TRBV29-1; cdr3_aa: CSVAGTVVYEQYF
j_call: TRBJ2-3; v_call: TRBV7-8; cdr3_aa: CASSADRDHTDTQYF
j_call: TRBJ2-2; v_call: TRBV7-2; cdr3_aa: CASSWGTSGTGELFF
j_call: TRBJ2-7; v_call: TRBV6-5; cdr3_aa: CASSYERGVYEQYF
j_call: TRBJ1-1; v_call: TRBV11-2; cdr3_aa: CASSLGFREAGENTEAFF
j_call: TRBJ1-1; v_call: TRBV18; cdr3_aa: CASSPLGGDTEAFF
j_call: TRBJ1-4; v_call: TRBV12-3/TRBV12-4; cdr3_aa: CASRQGVGEKLFF
j_call: TRBJ1-2; v_call: TRBV18; cdr3_aa: CASSPSLLLRYGYTF
j_call: TRBJ2-3; v_call: TRBV12-3/TRBV12-4; cdr3_aa: CASSSIQTITDTQYF
j_call: TRBJ2-2; v_call: TRBV29-1; cdr3_aa: CSVRTGPLSTGELFF
j_call: TRBJ2-6; v_call: TRBV7-8; cdr3_aa: CASSLAWSVRGGSGANVLTF
j_call: TRBJ2-1; v_call: TRBV5-1; cdr3_aa: CASSYDSNEQFF
j_call: TRBJ2-2; v_call: TRBV3-1; cdr3_aa: CASSQLDTGELFF
j_call: TRBJ2-7; v_call: TRBV5-1; cdr3_aa: CASSQLTEMPYEQYF
j_call: TRBJ1-6; v_call: TRBV5-6; cdr3_aa: CASSPTWTARPLHF
j_call: TRBJ1-5; v_call: TRBV20-1; cdr3_aa: CSARDSGMFRSNQPQHF
j_call: TRBJ2-3; v_call: TRBV27; cdr3_aa: CASSSWGDSVTQYF
j_call: TRBJ2-5; v_call: TRBV2; cdr3_aa: CASTNRETQETQYF
j_call: TRBJ2-5; v_call: TRBV7-7; cdr3_aa: CASSPWTGGGTQYF
j_call: TRBJ2-7; v_call: TRBV9; cdr3_aa: CASSVGGTRGNEQYF
j_call: TRBJ2-1; v_call: TRBV20-1; cdr3_aa: CSAREPVHNEQFF
j_call: TRBJ2-7; v_call: TRBV27; cdr3_aa: CASKGVPYEQYF
j_call: TRBJ1-1; v_call: TRBV4-1; cdr3_aa: CASSQGPSRGNTEAFF
j_call: TRBJ2-1; v_call: TRBV7-9; cdr3_aa: CASSSHLSDPQGWFRTGPQFF
j_call: TRBJ1-3; v_call: TRBV5-1; cdr3_aa: CASMEDGNTIYF
j_call: TRBJ2-1; v_call: TRBV9; cdr3_aa: CASSVTSGTYNEQFF
j_call: TRBJ1-5; v_call: TRBV6-5; cdr3_aa: CASRTLKGGQPQHF
j_call: TRBJ1-6; v_call: TRBV11-2; cdr3_aa: CASSFWNSPLHF
j_call: TRBJ2-2; v_call: TRBV5-1; cdr3_aa: CATSFRANTGELFF
j_call: TRBJ1-4; v_call: TRBV6-6; cdr3_aa: CASRSPNEAGLSSEKLFF